This TCR beta chain was observed in a study of blood T cell repertoires in COVID-19. At the level of the study: Samples came from the United States, Italy and Spain, spanning acute and convalescent COVID-19. Sample material is recorded as cDNA or gDNA derived from T cells, B-cell-depleted T cells, or PBMCs.

Profiled with immunoSEQ multiplex PCR; TCRdb holds only in-frame clones, not every one. The sample records approximately 89,000 clones, more than 65% being singletons. This clone was found a few times. Seattle cases were enrolled at active infection and followed longitudinally. The V gene lost 7 bases and the J gene lost 1 base, with 17 bases spanning the gap. Germline CDR1 reads LGHDT; CDR2 reads YNNKEL (reference sequence). The CDR3 is made up of 15 amino acids. This chain joins TRBV3-1 (or the pseudogene TRBV3-2) and TRBJ2-7; the D gene is possibly TRBD1 (6 bases). Sequenced: peripheral blood. The receptor comes from an older man with COVID-19, enrolled during active disease. This CDR3 reads CASKPAGARSYEQYF. CDR3 in DNA: TGTGCCAGCAAACCCGCAGGGGCAAGATCCTACGAGCAGTACTTC.